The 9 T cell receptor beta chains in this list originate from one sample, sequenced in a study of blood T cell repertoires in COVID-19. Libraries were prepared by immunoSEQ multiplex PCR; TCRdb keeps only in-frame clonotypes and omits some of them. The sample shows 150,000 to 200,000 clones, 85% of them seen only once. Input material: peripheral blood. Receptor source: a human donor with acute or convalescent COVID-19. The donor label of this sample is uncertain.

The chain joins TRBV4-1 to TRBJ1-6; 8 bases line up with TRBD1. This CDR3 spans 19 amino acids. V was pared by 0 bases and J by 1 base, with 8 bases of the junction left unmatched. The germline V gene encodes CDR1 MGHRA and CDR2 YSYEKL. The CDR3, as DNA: TGCGCCAGCAGCCAAGAACAACAGGGGGTGAAGTCCTATAATTCACCCCTCCACTTT. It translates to CASSQEQQGVKSYNSPLHF.

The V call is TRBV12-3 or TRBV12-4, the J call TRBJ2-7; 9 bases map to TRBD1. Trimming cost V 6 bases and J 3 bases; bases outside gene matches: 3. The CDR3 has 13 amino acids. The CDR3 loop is CASSRDRVYEQYF. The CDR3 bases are TGTGCCAGCAGCCGGGACAGGGTCTACGAGCAGTACTTC.

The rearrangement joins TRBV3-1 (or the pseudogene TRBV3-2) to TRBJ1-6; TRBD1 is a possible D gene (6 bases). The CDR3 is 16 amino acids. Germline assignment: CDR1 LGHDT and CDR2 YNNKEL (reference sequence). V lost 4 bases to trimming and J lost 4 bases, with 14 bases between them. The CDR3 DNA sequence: TGTGCCAGCAGCCTAGCAGGGGCGGGTTATAATTCACCCCTCCACTTT. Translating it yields CASSLAGAGYNSPLHF.

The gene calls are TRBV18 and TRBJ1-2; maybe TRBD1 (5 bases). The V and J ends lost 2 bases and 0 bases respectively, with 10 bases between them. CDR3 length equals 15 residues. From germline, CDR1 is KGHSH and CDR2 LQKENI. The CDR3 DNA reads TGTGCCAGCTCACCAGAGGCAGGGCCTAACTATGGCTACACCTTC. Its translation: CASSPEAGPNYGYTF.

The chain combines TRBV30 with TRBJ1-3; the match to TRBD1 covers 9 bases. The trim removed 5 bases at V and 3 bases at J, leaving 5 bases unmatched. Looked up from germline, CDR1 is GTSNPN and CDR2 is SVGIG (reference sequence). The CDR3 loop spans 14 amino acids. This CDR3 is CAWWDRERGNTIYF. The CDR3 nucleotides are TGTGCCTGGTGGGACAGGGAACGTGGAAACACCATATATTTT.

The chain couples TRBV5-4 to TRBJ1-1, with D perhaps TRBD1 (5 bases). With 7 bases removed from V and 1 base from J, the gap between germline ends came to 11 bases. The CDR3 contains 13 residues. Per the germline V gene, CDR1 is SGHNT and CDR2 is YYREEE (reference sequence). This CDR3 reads CASSGGTNTEAFF. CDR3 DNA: TGTGCCAGCTCGGGAGGGACGAACACTGAAGCTTTCTTT. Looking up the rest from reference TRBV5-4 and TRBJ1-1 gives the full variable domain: ETGVTQSPTHLIKTRGQQVTLRCSSQSGHNTVSWYQQALGQGPQFIFQYYREEENGRGNFPPRFSGLQFPNYSSELNVNALELDDSALYLCASSGGTNTEAFFGQGTRLTVV.

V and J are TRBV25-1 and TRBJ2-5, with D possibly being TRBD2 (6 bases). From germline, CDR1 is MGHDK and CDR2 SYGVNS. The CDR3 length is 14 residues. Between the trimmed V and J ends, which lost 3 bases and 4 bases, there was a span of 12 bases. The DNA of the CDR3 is TGTGCCAGCAGTGAGGGGGGTCTGGGAGAGACCCAGTACTTC. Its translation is CASSEGGLGETQYF.

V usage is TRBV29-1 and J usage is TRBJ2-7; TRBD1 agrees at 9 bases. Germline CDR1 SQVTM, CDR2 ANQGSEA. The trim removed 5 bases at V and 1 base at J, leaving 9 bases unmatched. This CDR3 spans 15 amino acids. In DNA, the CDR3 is TGCAGCGTTTCCCGGGACAGGGAGCCGTCCTACGAGCAGTACTTC. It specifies CSVSRDREPSYEQYF.

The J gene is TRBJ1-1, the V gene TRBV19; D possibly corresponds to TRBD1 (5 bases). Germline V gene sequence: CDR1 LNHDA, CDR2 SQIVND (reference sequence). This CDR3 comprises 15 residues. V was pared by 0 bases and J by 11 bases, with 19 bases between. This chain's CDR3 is CASSIDGYRSPRAFF. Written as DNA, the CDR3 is TGTGCCAGTAGTATAGATGGTTACAGGTCCCCCAGGGCTTTCTTT.